These T cell receptor beta chains were read from a single sample in a study of cytomegalovirus exposure and HLA in healthy donors. Data came from immunoSEQ multiplex PCR; TCRdb stores just in-frame clones and leaves some out. The table records approximately 110,000 clones, roughly 81% of them present only once. The sequenced material came from PBMCs. Receptors originate from a woman in her 30s in good health and CMV-seronegative. Each CDR3 is given with its conserved first and last residue. D genes are given only for firm matches. Size is omitted from some rows. Given values are once, few, many or a class for expanded clones.

clone_size: -; v_call: TRBV5-1; d_call: TRBD2; j_call: TRBJ2-5; cdr3_nt: TGCGCCAGCAGCCCCCAACCTAGCGGGGGATACCAAGAGACCCAGTACTTC; cdr3_aa: CASSPQPSGGYQETQYF
clone_size: -; v_call: TRBV4-1; d_call: TRBD1; j_call: TRBJ1-2; cdr3_nt: TGCGCCAGCAGCCAGGGCGGACAGGTCTCTTATGGCTACACCTTC; cdr3_aa: CASSQGGQVSYGYTF
clone_size: -; v_call: TRBV11-1; d_call: TRBD1; j_call: TRBJ2-5; cdr3_nt: TGTGCCAGCAGCCTCCCGGGACAGGGGATCCAAGAGACCCAGTACTTC; cdr3_aa: CASSLPGQGIQETQYF
clone_size: -; v_call: TRBV27; d_call: -; j_call: TRBJ2-1; cdr3_nt: TGTGCCAGCAGTTTAGAGGGCTCCTACAATGAGCAGTTCTTC; cdr3_aa: CASSLEGSYNEQFF
clone_size: -; v_call: TRBV6-1; d_call: TRBD1; j_call: TRBJ1-5; cdr3_nt: TGTGCCAGCTACGGGACAGGGACGAGGAATCAGCCCCAGCATTTT; cdr3_aa: CASYGTGTRNQPQHF
clone_size: -; v_call: TRBV2; d_call: -; j_call: TRBJ2-7; cdr3_nt: TGTGCCAGCAGGGACTACGGGCGCTCCTACGAGCAGTACTTC; cdr3_aa: CASRDYGRSYEQYF
clone_size: -; v_call: TRBV19; d_call: -; j_call: TRBJ2-1; cdr3_nt: TGTGCCAGTAGTATCGGGAGCATGTACAATGAGCAGTTCTTC; cdr3_aa: CASSIGSMYNEQFF
clone_size: many; v_call: TRBV4-2; d_call: TRBD2; j_call: TRBJ2-3; cdr3_nt: TGTGCCAGCAGCCAAGATCCTAGCGGAACAGATACGCAGTATTTT; cdr3_aa: CASSQDPSGTDTQYF
clone_size: -; v_call: TRBV27; d_call: -; j_call: TRBJ2-5; cdr3_nt: TGTGCCAGCAGGCGCCAAGAGACCCAGTACTTC; cdr3_aa: CASRRQETQYF
clone_size: -; v_call: TRBV7-9; d_call: TRBD2; j_call: TRBJ2-2; cdr3_nt: TGTGCCAGCAGCCCGGGACTAGCGACAGGGGAGCTGTTTTTT; cdr3_aa: CASSPGLATGELFF
clone_size: -; v_call: TRBV5-1; d_call: -; j_call: TRBJ2-7; cdr3_nt: TGCGCCAGCAGTTCAGGACACTCACTCTACGAGCAGTACTTC; cdr3_aa: CASSSGHSLYEQYF
clone_size: -; v_call: TRBV29-1; d_call: -; j_call: TRBJ1-1; cdr3_nt: TGCAGCGCAACAGGGTCGCCGAACACTGAAGCTTTCTTT; cdr3_aa: CSATGSPNTEAFF
clone_size: -; v_call: TRBV18; d_call: -; j_call: TRBJ1-1; cdr3_nt: TGTGCCAGCTCACCAAACAGGTCGAACACTGAAGCTTTCTTT; cdr3_aa: CASSPNRSNTEAFF
clone_size: -; v_call: TRBV19; d_call: TRBD1; j_call: TRBJ2-2; cdr3_nt: TGTGCCAGTAGTATCGGGACAGTGGGCACCGGGGAGCTGTTTTTT; cdr3_aa: CASSIGTVGTGELFF
clone_size: -; v_call: TRBV19; d_call: TRBD1; j_call: TRBJ2-3; cdr3_nt: TGTGCCAGTAGTATGCGGACAGGGGGAGGTAGGGATACGCAGTATTTT; cdr3_aa: CASSMRTGGGRDTQYF
clone_size: -; v_call: TRBV7-8; d_call: -; j_call: TRBJ1-6; cdr3_nt: TGTGCCAGCAGCTTAGGTTCCGAGAATTCACCCCTCCACTTT; cdr3_aa: CASSLGSENSPLHF
clone_size: -; v_call: TRBV19; d_call: TRBD1; j_call: TRBJ2-1; cdr3_nt: TGTGCCAGTAGTAGACAGGGGACCCCCAACAATGAGCAGTTCTTC; cdr3_aa: CASSRQGTPNNEQFF
clone_size: once; v_call: TRBV11-3; d_call: TRBD1; j_call: TRBJ1-2; cdr3_nt: TGTGCCAGCAGCTTCCGGACAGGTGGCTACACCTTC; cdr3_aa: CASSFRTGGYTF
clone_size: -; v_call: TRBV2; d_call: -; j_call: TRBJ2-7; cdr3_nt: TGTGCCAGCAGTGAAGCAGGGGCCAGGGACGAGCAGTACTTC; cdr3_aa: CASSEAGARDEQYF
clone_size: -; v_call: TRBV9; d_call: -; j_call: TRBJ2-1; cdr3_nt: TGTGCCAGCACTTCCGGACTCTACAATGAGCAGTTCTTC; cdr3_aa: CASTSGLYNEQFF
clone_size: -; v_call: TRBV7-3; d_call: -; j_call: TRBJ1-1; cdr3_nt: TGTGCCAGCAGCCCCTCTAGCATGAGTTCTGAAGCTTTCTTT; cdr3_aa: CASSPSSMSSEAFF
clone_size: -; v_call: TRBV7-9; d_call: TRBD1; j_call: TRBJ1-2; cdr3_nt: TGTTCCAGCAGCTTAGGGGGCACAGGTACCCGGGCGGATGGCTACACCTTC; cdr3_aa: CSSSLGGTGTRADGYTF
clone_size: -; v_call: TRBV18; d_call: -; j_call: TRBJ2-2; cdr3_nt: TGTGCCAGCTCACTAAAGCGCACCGGGGAGCTGTTTTTT; cdr3_aa: CASSLKRTGELFF
clone_size: -; v_call: TRBV11-1; d_call: TRBD2; j_call: TRBJ2-5; cdr3_nt: TGTGCCAGCAGCTTTAGGCTAGCGGAACAAGAGACCCAGTACTTC; cdr3_aa: CASSFRLAEQETQYF
clone_size: -; v_call: TRBV7-8; d_call: -; j_call: TRBJ2-7; cdr3_nt: TGTGCCAGCAGCTTCCAAGAGGTAGGAGAGCAGTACTTC; cdr3_aa: CASSFQEVGEQYF
clone_size: -; v_call: TRBV9; d_call: TRBD1; j_call: TRBJ2-7; cdr3_nt: TGTGCCAGCAGCGTAGGTGGGACAGGGGACTACGAGCAGTACTTC; cdr3_aa: CASSVGGTGDYEQYF
clone_size: -; v_call: TRBV7-8; d_call: -; j_call: TRBJ1-3; cdr3_nt: TGTGCCAGCAGCTTAGGGGCCAGGGGTTTTGGAAACACCATATATTTT; cdr3_aa: CASSLGARGFGNTIYF
clone_size: -; v_call: TRBV7-7; d_call: -; j_call: TRBJ2-2; cdr3_nt: TGTGCTAGCAGCTCATCCCGGGGGGCAGCCGGGGAGCTGTTTTTT; cdr3_aa: CASSSSRGAAGELFF
clone_size: once; v_call: TRBV7-2; d_call: -; j_call: TRBJ1-5; cdr3_nt: TGTGCCAGCAGCCTACAGGGTGCATATCAGCCCCAGCATTTT; cdr3_aa: CASSLQGAYQPQHF
clone_size: -; v_call: TRBV7-2; d_call: -; j_call: TRBJ2-5; cdr3_nt: TGTGCCAGCAGCTCGAATAAAGGGCGGGGGCTCAAAGAGACCCAGTACTTC; cdr3_aa: CASSSNKGRGLKETQYF
clone_size: -; v_call: TRBV4-1; d_call: -; j_call: TRBJ1-2; cdr3_nt: TGCGCCAGCAGCCAATTTGGGACGGCGGGACTCTCTTATGGCTACACCTTC; cdr3_aa: CASSQFGTAGLSYGYTF
clone_size: -; v_call: TRBV6-5; d_call: TRBD1; j_call: TRBJ1-1; cdr3_nt: TGTGCCAGCAGACGGGGACAGTCGAACACTGAAGCTTTCTTT; cdr3_aa: CASRRGQSNTEAFF
clone_size: -; v_call: TRBV5-1; d_call: -; j_call: TRBJ1-2; cdr3_nt: TGCGCCAGCAGCCCCCACGTTGACAACTCCCTGGGCGGCTACACCTTC; cdr3_aa: CASSPHVDNSLGGYTF
clone_size: few; v_call: TRBV6-1; d_call: TRBD1; j_call: TRBJ1-6; cdr3_nt: TGTGCCAGCAGTACGCGGACAGGGTTTAATTCACCCCTCCACTTT; cdr3_aa: CASSTRTGFNSPLHF
clone_size: -; v_call: TRBV9; d_call: TRBD2; j_call: TRBJ2-1; cdr3_nt: TGTGCCAGCAGCGTAAGACTTGGGACTAGCGGTCAGAATGAGCAGTTCTTC; cdr3_aa: CASSVRLGTSGQNEQFF
clone_size: -; v_call: TRBV5-6; d_call: TRBD1; j_call: TRBJ2-7; cdr3_nt: TGTGCCAGCAGCTTCCTCGCAGGGGGCACTATCGCGCAGTACTTC; cdr3_aa: CASSFLAGGTIAQYF
clone_size: -; v_call: TRBV5-1; d_call: -; j_call: TRBJ1-4; cdr3_nt: TGCGCCAGCAGCTTGATCGGGTCAACTAATGAAAAACTGTTTTTT; cdr3_aa: CASSLIGSTNEKLFF
clone_size: -; v_call: TRBV6-5; d_call: TRBD1; j_call: TRBJ1-3; cdr3_nt: TGTGCCAGCGCCCGGGACAGATTCTCTGGAAACACCATATATTTT; cdr3_aa: CASARDRFSGNTIYF
clone_size: -; v_call: TRBV30; d_call: TRBD1; j_call: TRBJ1-4; cdr3_nt: TGTGCCTGGAGCGCACCGTTACAGGGGGGGAAACTGTTTTTT; cdr3_aa: CAWSAPLQGGKLFF
clone_size: -; v_call: TRBV27; d_call: TRBD1; j_call: TRBJ2-7; cdr3_nt: TGTGCCAGCAACCTGGGGCAGGGGGATCTGGACGAGCAGTACTTC; cdr3_aa: CASNLGQGDLDEQYF
clone_size: -; v_call: TRBV7-2; d_call: TRBD2; j_call: TRBJ2-5; cdr3_nt: TGTGCCAGCAGCTTAGTACTAGCGGGAGAGACCCAGTACTTC; cdr3_aa: CASSLVLAGETQYF
clone_size: once; v_call: TRBV30; d_call: TRBD1; j_call: TRBJ1-5; cdr3_nt: TGTGCCTGGAGTCGCAGGGGGCAACAGCCCCAGCATTTT; cdr3_aa: CAWSRRGQQPQHF
clone_size: -; v_call: TRBV10-3; d_call: -; j_call: TRBJ1-2; cdr3_nt: TGTGCCATCAGCGGGGGGGGCAGTGCTCTAAACTATGGCTACACCTTC; cdr3_aa: CAISGGGSALNYGYTF
clone_size: -; v_call: TRBV6-6; d_call: TRBD1; j_call: TRBJ1-1; cdr3_nt: TGTGCCAGCAGTTACGGGACAGGGAAGGTAGCTTTCTTT; cdr3_aa: CASSYGTGKVAFF
clone_size: -; v_call: TRBV7-6; d_call: TRBD2; j_call: TRBJ2-1; cdr3_nt: TGTGCCAGCAGTCACAGGGGACTGGGACTAGCGGGACGGGATGAGCAGTTCTTC; cdr3_aa: CASSHRGLGLAGRDEQFF
clone_size: -; v_call: TRBV18; d_call: TRBD1; j_call: TRBJ1-3; cdr3_nt: TGTGCCAGCTCACCACAGGGGGCTCCTGGAAACACCATATATTTT; cdr3_aa: CASSPQGAPGNTIYF
clone_size: few; v_call: TRBV6-5; d_call: -; j_call: TRBJ1-5; cdr3_nt: TGTGCCAGCAGTTACGGGGCAGGAACTCAGCCCCAGCATTTT; cdr3_aa: CASSYGAGTQPQHF